The present T cell receptor (beta chain) was sequenced within a study of OX40 agonist ivuxolimab in advanced cancers. Study as a whole: All patients had ivuxolimab intravenously every 2 weeks at 0.01 to 10 mg/kg.

Overall study results and limits: Compared with CD4+, CD8+ T cells on average had more expanded clones.

Blood samples were obtained at baseline, cycle 4 day 1, and cycle 7 day 1. This table comes from immunoSEQ multiplex PCR, and its TCRdb copy is limited to in-frame clones, with some not included. The sample lists roughly 50,000 clones, more than 75% occurring once. In the case of this clone: The antigen is undetermined.

The CDR3 runs 15 residues. Trimming left V 3 bases short and J 5 bases short, with 14 bases between. Germline V CDR1 and CDR2: SGHRS, YFSETQ. This chain uses TRBV5-1 with TRBJ1-4, with D tentatively TRBD1 (5 bases). The source of this sequence is an adult with an advanced solid tumor such as melanoma, head and neck, liver or kidney cancer. The sample in question was CD4+ or CD8+ T cells sorted from blood, obtained in a trial of the OX40 agonist ivuxolimab. The CDR3 is CASSSWGTENEKLFF. In DNA, the CDR3 is TGCGCCAGCAGCTCGTGGGGGACGGAGAATGAAAAACTGTTTTTT.